This TCR beta chain was documented in a study of blood T cell repertoires in COVID-19. Overall study context: PBMCs, B-cell-depleted T cells, or T cells were the source of the cDNA or gDNA that made up the material.

In germline, CDR1 is LGHNA, CDR2 YNFKEQ. J gave up 3 bases and V 2 bases, and 3 bases lay outside the gene matches. The CDR3 consists of 16 residues. How the authors handled the data: It was from reference gene primer amplification that nucleated cell counts were estimated. Some clones are missing from TCRdb's copy, which holds only in-frame ones; the method was immunoSEQ multiplex PCR. The DNA was the basis for D and trimming; V, J and clone size are from that table. The sample shows under 150,000 clones, more than 75% of them seen only once. The chain employs TRBV4-2 and TRBJ2-1, with TRBD2 identical over 11 bases. The sequencing input was peripheral blood. The clonotype was recovered from a man aged 55 to 70 with acute or convalescent COVID-19. CDR3 coding DNA: TGTGCCAGCAGCCAATTCGGGACTAGCGGCTACAATGAGCAGTTCTTC. Protein sequence: CASSQFGTSGYNEQFF.